The sequence of this TCR beta chain was determined in a study of blood T cell repertoires in COVID-19. Looking at the study overall: From the United States, Italy and Spain came samples of acute and convalescent COVID-19. PBMCs, B-cell-depleted T cells, or T cells were the source of the cDNA or gDNA that made up the material.

Some clones are missing from TCRdb's copy, which holds only in-frame ones; the method was immunoSEQ multiplex PCR. This repertoire shows about 150,000 clones, around 90% found once; its top ten account for about 4%. The CDR3 is 15 residues long. Germline CDR1 reads LNHDA; CDR2 reads SQIVND (reference sequence). The material sequenced was peripheral blood. This chain connects TRBV19 to TRBJ2-2, with D maybe TRBD2 (6 bases). The clonotype originates from an older woman with active or convalescent COVID-19. Here the CDR3 DNA reads TGTGGCACTAGCCGCGGGATCCGATACACCGGGGAGCTGTTTTTT. This sequence encodes CGTSRGIRYTGELFF.